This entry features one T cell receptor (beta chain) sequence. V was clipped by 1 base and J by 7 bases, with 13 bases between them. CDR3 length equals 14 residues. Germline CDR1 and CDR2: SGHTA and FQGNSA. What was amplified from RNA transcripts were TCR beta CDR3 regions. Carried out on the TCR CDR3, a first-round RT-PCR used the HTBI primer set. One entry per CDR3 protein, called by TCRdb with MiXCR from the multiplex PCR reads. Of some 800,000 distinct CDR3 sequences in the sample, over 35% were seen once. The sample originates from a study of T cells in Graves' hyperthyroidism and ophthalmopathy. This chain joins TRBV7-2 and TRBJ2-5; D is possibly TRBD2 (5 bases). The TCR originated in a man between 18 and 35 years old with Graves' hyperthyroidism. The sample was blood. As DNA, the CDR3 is TGTGCCAGCAGCTTAGAATGGACTGGAAGGACCCAGTACTTC. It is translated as CASSLEWTGRTQYF.